These 14 T cell receptor beta chains originate from one sample sequenced in a study of cytomegalovirus exposure and HLA in healthy donors. PCR amplification relied on 60 Vbeta primers (plus 13 Jbeta primers). The protocol was immunoSEQ multiplex PCR, while the TCRdb copy is restricted to in-frame clones and leaves out a portion. This sample's table reports 95,000 to 150,000 clones. Specimen: PBMCs. These receptors originate from a man aged 18 to 30 in good health and CMV-seronegative.

The chain carries TRBV5-4 and TRBJ2-7, with D perhaps matching TRBD1 (5 bases). With 1 base removed from V and 3 bases from J, the gap between germline ends came to 17 bases. CDR1 and CDR2 (germline): SGHNT, YYREEE (reference sequence). The CDR3 has 16 residues. The DNA of the CDR3 is TGTGCCAGCAGCTTGTCCAGGGATAGTCTAGGCTACGAGCAGTACTTC. Translating it yields CASSLSRDSLGYEQYF.

This chain uses TRBV4-1 with TRBJ2-3; TRBD2 matches at 10 bases. The CDR3 extends over 15 amino acids. The V gene end was trimmed by 4 bases and the J gene end by 4 bases; junction bases not matched to a gene: 5. Germline V gives CDR1 MGHRA, CDR2 YSYEKL. CDR3 region: CASSPLGTSADTQYF. The CDR3 bases are TGCGCCAGCAGCCCCCTCGGGACTAGCGCAGATACGCAGTATTTT.

The genes are TRBV30 and TRBJ1-4, with D perhaps matching TRBD1 (6 bases). From germline, CDR1 is GTSNPN and CDR2 SVGIG (reference sequence). This CDR3 region has 15 residues. Trimming took off 3 bases at V and 7 bases at J, with 18 bases between the two ends. CDR3 region: CAWRATGIVGEKLFF. DNA of the CDR3: TGTGCCTGGAGGGCCACAGGGATTGTGGGTGAAAAACTGTTTTTT.

The rearrangement links TRBV5-1 to TRBJ1-2; D ambiguous. V was trimmed by 2 bases and J by 7 bases, leaving 18 bases between them. The CDR3 spans 15 residues. From germline, CDR1 is SGHRS and CDR2 YFSETQ. The CDR3 DNA sequence: TGCGCCAGCAGCTTCACCCAGATCGGGTTCGGTGGCTACACCTTC. Translated: CASSFTQIGFGGYTF.

The chain links TRBV4-1 to TRBJ2-7; TRBD2 matches 9 bases. V was pared by 0 bases and J by 6 bases, with 9 bases of the junction left unmatched. Germline V gene sequence: CDR1 MGHRA, CDR2 YSYEKL. The length of the CDR3 is 16 residues. The CDR3 coding sequence is TGCGCCAGCAGCCAAGATCCGGCGGGGGGGCTTGGCGAGCAGTACTTC. Protein product: CASSQDPAGGLGEQYF.

The J gene is TRBJ2-1, the V gene TRBV7-9, with TRBD2 identical over 11 bases. V gave up 3 bases and J gave up 9 bases; unmatched junction bases: 4. The CDR3 sequence is 14 residues long. Germline loops: CDR1 SEHNR, CDR2 FQNEAQ (reference sequence). The chain's CDR3 is CASSFTSGSPEQFF. In DNA, the CDR3 is TGTGCCAGCAGCTTCACTAGCGGGAGTCCTGAGCAGTTCTTC.

V and J are TRBV14 and TRBJ2-7; TRBD2 agrees at 7 bases. There are 19 residues in the CDR3. The V and J ends lost 0 bases and 0 bases, in that order; junction bases with no gene match: 14. The V gene's germline CDR1 is SGHDN and CDR2 FVKESK. This CDR3 is CASSQERVGLPWSSYEQYF. CDR3 DNA sequence: TGTGCCAGCAGCCAAGAAAGGGTGGGACTACCCTGGAGCTCCTACGAGCAGTACTTC.

The rearrangement links TRBV19 to TRBJ1-2; D might be TRBD1 (6 bases). The CDR3 is made up of 14 amino acids. V lost 4 bases to trimming and J lost 9 bases, with 18 bases between them. Germline values: CDR1 LNHDA, CDR2 SQIVND (reference sequence). This CDR3 reads CASSNSDRTGSYTF. In nucleotides, the CDR3 is TGTGCCAGTAGTAACTCGGACAGAACGGGGAGCTACACCTTC. The whole variable domain, remainder taken from reference TRBV19 and TRBJ1-2, is DGGITQSPKYLFRKEGQNVTLSCEQNLNHDAMYWYRQDPGQGLRLIYYSQIVNDFQKGDIAEGYSVSREKKESFPLTVTSAQKNPTAFYLCASSNSDRTGSYTFGSGTRLTVV.

The rearrangement uses TRBV18 and TRBJ2-7; TRBD1 agrees at 10 bases. CDR3 length: 16 amino acids. The V and J ends lost 0 bases and 1 base, in that order; junction bases with no gene match: 3. Per germline, CDR1 KGHSH and CDR2 LQKENI. In DNA, the CDR3 is TGTGCCAGCTCACCACCGGGACAGGGGATTTCCTACGAGCAGTACTTC. Encoded protein: CASSPPGQGISYEQYF.

The chain joins TRBV28 to TRBJ1-1, with 8 bases matching TRBD1. Germline CDR1 is MDHEN and CDR2 is SYDVKM. The CDR3 totals 19 residues. The V gene end was trimmed by 5 bases and the J gene end by 3 bases; junction bases not matched to a gene: 20. Written as DNA, the CDR3 is TGTGCCAGCAGTCCTTTCCCGATATGGCAGGGGGCTTATGACACTGAAGCTTTCTTT. It yields the protein CASSPFPIWQGAYDTEAFF.

The CDR3 DNA is TGTGCCAGCAGCTTGGCAGGCAGGGGGGCTCAGCCCCAGCATTTT. The encoded protein is CASSLAGRGAQPQHF. The gene calls are TRBV5-6 and TRBJ1-5; 7 positions match TRBD1. From germline, CDR1 is SGHDT and CDR2 YYEEEE. V lost 0 bases and J lost 6; bases outside the gene matches: 6. This CDR3 is built from 15 residues. Filled out from reference TRBV5-6 and TRBJ1-5, the complete variable domain reads DAGVTQSPTHLIKTRGQQVTLRCSPKSGHDTVSWYQQALGQGPQFIFQYYEEEERQRGNFPDRFSGHQFPNYSSELNVNALLLGDSALYLCASSLAGRGAQPQHFGDGTRLSIL.

The genes are TRBV7-3 and TRBJ1-1; D remains unclear. V lost 5 bases and J lost 0, with 13 bases in between. This CDR3 has 15 amino acids. CDR1 and CDR2 from the germline V gene are SGHTA and FQGTGA. CDR3 DNA sequence: TGTGCCAGCAGCCCCCGGGAAAACATGAACACTGAAGCTTTCTTT. Protein sequence: CASSPRENMNTEAFF.

The chain joins TRBV9 to TRBJ1-2; 10 bases map to TRBD1. CDR1 is SGDLS, CDR2 YYNGEE, per germline. With V trimmed by 8 bases and J by 5 bases, 6 bases remained unmatched. CDR3 length: 13 residues. The CDR3 sequence: CASEGQGYYGYTF. In nucleotides, the CDR3 is TGTGCCAGTGAGGGACAGGGGTATTATGGCTACACCTTC.

The genes are TRBV6-6 and TRBJ2-6, with a tentative D call TRBD1 (6 bases). Germline loops: CDR1 MNHNY, CDR2 SVGAGI (reference sequence). The CDR3 runs to 16 residues. V was pared by 6 bases and J by 1 base, with 13 bases between. CDR3 DNA: TGTGCCAGCAGCCGACAAACAGGGTCTGGGGCCAACGTCCTGACTTTC. This encodes CASSRQTGSGANVLTF.